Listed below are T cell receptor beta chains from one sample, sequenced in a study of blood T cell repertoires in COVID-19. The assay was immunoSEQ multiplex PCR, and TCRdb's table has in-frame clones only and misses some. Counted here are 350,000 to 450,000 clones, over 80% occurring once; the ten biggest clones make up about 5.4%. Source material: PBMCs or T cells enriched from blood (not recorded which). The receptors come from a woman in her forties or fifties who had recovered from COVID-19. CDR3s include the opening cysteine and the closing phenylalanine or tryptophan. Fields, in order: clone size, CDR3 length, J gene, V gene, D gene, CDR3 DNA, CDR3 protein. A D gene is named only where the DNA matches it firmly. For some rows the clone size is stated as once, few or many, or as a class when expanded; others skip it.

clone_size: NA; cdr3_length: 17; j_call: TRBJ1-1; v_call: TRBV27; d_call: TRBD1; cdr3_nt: TGTGCCAGCAGGGGAGGGACAGGGGGTATCATGAACACTGAAGCTTTCTTT; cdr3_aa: CASRGGTGGIMNTEAFF
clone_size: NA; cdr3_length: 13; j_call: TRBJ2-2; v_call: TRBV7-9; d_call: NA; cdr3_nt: TGTGCCAAAGGACAGTCCCTCACCGGGGAGCTGTTTTTT; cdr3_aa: CAKGQSLTGELFF
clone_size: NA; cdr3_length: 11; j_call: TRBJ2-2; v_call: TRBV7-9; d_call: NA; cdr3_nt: TGTGCCAGCAGCTTTATCGGGGAGCTGTTTTTT; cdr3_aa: CASSFIGELFF
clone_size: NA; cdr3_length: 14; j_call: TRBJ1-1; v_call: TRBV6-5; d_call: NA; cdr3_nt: TGTGCCAGCAGTTCCACAGTCATGAACACTGAAGCTTTCTTT; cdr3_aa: CASSSTVMNTEAFF
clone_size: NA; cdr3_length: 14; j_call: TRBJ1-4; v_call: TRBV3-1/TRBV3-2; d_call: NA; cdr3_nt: TGTGCCAGCAGTCACCTAGCTGCTAATGAAAAACTGTTTTTT; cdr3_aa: CASSHLAANEKLFF
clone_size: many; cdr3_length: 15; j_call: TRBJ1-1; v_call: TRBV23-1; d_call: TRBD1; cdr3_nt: TGCGCCAGCAGTCAAGCCGGGACAGGGGACACTGAAGCTTTCTTT; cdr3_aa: CASSQAGTGDTEAFF
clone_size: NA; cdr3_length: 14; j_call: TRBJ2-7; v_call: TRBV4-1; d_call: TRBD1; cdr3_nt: TGCGCCAGCAGCCGAGGGACAGGGGACAACGAGCAGTACTTC; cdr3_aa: CASSRGTGDNEQYF
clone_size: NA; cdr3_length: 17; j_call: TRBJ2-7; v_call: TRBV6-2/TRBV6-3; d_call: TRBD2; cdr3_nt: TGTGCCAGCAGCTTCGGACTAGCGGGCCCCAGCTCCTACGAGCAGTACTTC; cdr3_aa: CASSFGLAGPSSYEQYF
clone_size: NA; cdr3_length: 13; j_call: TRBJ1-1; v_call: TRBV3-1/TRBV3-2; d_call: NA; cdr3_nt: TGTGCCAGCAGCCAAGTCGAGCTGTCTAGAGCTTTCTTT; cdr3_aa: CASSQVELSRAFF
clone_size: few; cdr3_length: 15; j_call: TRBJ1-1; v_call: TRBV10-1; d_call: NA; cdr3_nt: TGCGCCAGCAAGCTCCGGGACATACAAAACACTGAAGCTTTCTTT; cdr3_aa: CASKLRDIQNTEAFF
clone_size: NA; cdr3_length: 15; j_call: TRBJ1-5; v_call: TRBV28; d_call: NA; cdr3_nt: TGTGCCAGCAGTTTAAGCTGGGGCGCCTATCAGCCCCAGCATTTT; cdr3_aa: CASSLSWGAYQPQHF
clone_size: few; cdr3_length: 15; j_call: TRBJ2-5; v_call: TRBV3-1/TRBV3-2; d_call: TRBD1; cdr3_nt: TGTGCCAGCAGCCAAGAAGAGACAGGGTTAGAGACCCAGTACTTC; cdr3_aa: CASSQEETGLETQYF
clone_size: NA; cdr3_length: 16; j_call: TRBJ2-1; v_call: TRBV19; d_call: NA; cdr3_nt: TGTGCCAGTAGTATAGAGGCCTGGGTAGGAGACAATGAGCAGTTCTTC; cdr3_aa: CASSIEAWVGDNEQFF
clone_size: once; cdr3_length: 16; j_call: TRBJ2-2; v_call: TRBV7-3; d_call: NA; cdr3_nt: TGTGCCAGCAGCTCCCAGGGGACCGTAAGGTCCGGGGAGCTGTTTTTT; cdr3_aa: CASSSQGTVRSGELFF
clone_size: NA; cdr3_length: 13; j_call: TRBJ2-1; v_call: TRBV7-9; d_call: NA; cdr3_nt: TGTGCCAGCAGTTACTTCAGGGCTGATGAGCAGTTCTTC; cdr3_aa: CASSYFRADEQFF
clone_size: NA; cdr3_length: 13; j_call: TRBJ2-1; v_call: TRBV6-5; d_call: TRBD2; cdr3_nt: TGTGCCAGTGTCCCGGGGGGGATTGATGAGCAGTTCTTC; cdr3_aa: CASVPGGIDEQFF
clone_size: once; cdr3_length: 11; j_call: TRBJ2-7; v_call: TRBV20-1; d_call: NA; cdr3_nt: TGCAGTGCTATGACAGTAACCGAGCAGTACTTC; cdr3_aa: CSAMTVTEQYF
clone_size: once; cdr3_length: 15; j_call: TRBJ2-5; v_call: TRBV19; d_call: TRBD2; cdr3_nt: TGTGCCAGTCGACCCGGGGGGGGGTTCCAAGAGACCCAGTACTTC; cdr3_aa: CASRPGGGFQETQYF
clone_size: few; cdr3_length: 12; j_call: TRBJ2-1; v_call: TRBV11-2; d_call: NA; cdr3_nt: TGTGCCAGCAGCTTAGGGAGCAATGAGCAGTTCTTC; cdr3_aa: CASSLGSNEQFF
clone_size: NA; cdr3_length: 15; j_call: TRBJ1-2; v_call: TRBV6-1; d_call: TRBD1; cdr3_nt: TGTGCCAGCAGTGAACCTGCCGGGACAGGATACGGCTACACCTTC; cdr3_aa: CASSEPAGTGYGYTF
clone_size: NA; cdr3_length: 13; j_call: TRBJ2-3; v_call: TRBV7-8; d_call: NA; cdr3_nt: TGTGCCAGCAGCCGCTCCAGTACCCATACGCAGTATTTT; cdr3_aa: CASSRSSTHTQYF
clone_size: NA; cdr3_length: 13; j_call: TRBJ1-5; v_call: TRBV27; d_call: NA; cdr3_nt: TGTGCCAGCAGTTTATCCAGGGAACAGCCCCAGCATTTT; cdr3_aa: CASSLSREQPQHF
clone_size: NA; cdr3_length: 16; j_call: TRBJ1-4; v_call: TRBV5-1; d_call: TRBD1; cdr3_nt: TGCGCCAGCAGCTTGGCGACAGGGGGCTCTAATGAAAAACTGTTTTTT; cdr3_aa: CASSLATGGSNEKLFF
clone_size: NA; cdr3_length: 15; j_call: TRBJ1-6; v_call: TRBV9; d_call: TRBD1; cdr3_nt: TGTGCCAGCAGCGTTACAGGGGTGGCCGGGTCACCCCTCCACTTT; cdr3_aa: CASSVTGVAGSPLHF
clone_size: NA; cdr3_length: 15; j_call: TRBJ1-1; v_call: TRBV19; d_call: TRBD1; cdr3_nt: TGTGCCAGTACTCACGATGGGACAGCTAACACTGAAGCTTTCTTT; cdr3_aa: CASTHDGTANTEAFF
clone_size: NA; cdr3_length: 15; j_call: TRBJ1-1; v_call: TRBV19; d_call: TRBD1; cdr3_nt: TGTGCCAGTAGGAGGACAGGGGTTGGTAGCACTGAAGCTTTCTTT; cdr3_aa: CASRRTGVGSTEAFF
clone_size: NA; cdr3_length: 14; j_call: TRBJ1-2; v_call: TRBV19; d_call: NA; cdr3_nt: TGTGCCAGTACCCATACGGGGGTTGACTATGGCTACACCTTC; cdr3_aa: CASTHTGVDYGYTF
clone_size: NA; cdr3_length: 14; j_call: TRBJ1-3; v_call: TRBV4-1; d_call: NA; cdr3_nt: TGCGCCAGCAGCCCTGAACTCTCCCCTTATCCCATATATTTT; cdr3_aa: CASSPELSPYPIYF
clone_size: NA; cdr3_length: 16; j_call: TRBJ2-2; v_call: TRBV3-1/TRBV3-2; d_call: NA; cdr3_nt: TGTGCCAGCAGCCAGGGCAGTTTGAAGAACACCGGGGAGCTGTTTTTT; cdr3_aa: CASSQGSLKNTGELFF
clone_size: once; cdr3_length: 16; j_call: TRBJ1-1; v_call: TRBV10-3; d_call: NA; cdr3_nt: TGTGCCATCAGTGAGTCTAATACAGGGCGGAACACTGAAGCTTTCTTT; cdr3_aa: CAISESNTGRNTEAFF
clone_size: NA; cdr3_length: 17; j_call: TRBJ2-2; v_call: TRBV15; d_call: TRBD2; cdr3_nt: TGTGCCACCAGCAGAGATGGCGGACTAGCGGGAGGCGGGGAGCTGTTTTTT; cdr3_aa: CATSRDGGLAGGGELFF
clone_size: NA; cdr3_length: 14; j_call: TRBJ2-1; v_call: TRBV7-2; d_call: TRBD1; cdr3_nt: TGTGCCAGCAGCCTGGGACAGGGGCTTAATGAGCAGTTCTTC; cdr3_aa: CASSLGQGLNEQFF
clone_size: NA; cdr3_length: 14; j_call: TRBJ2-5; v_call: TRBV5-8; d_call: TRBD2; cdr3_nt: TGTGCCAGCAGCTTCCCCGGGACTAAGGGGACCCAGTACTTC; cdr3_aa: CASSFPGTKGTQYF
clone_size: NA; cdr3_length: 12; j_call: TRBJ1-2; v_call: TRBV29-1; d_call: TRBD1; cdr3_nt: TGCAGCGTGGCGGACAGGGAAGGAGGCTACACCTTC; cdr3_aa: CSVADREGGYTF
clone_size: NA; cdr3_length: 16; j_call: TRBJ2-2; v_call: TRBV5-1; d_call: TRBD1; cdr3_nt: TGCGCCAGCAGCTTGAGACAGGGGGCCCAGACCGGGGAGCTGTTTTTT; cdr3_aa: CASSLRQGAQTGELFF
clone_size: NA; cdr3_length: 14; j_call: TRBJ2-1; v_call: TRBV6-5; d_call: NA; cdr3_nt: TGTGCCAGCAGTAGAGGGGAGGCGGTGAATGAGCAGTTCTTC; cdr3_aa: CASSRGEAVNEQFF
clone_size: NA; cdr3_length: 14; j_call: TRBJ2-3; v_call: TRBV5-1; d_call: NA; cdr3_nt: TGCGCCAGCAGCTTGGTCAAAGCCGGAGATACGCAGTATTTT; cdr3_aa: CASSLVKAGDTQYF
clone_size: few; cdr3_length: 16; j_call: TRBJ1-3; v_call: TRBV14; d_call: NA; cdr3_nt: TGTGCCAGCAGCCAAGAAGGGCGGGGATCTGGAAACACCATATATTTT; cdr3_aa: CASSQEGRGSGNTIYF
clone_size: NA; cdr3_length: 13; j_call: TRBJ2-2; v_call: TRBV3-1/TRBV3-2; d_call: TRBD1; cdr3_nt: TGTGCCAGCAGCAGGGGGCGAGGGGGGGAGCTGTTTTTT; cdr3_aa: CASSRGRGGELFF
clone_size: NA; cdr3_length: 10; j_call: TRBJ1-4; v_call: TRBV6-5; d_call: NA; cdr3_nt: TGTGCCAGCAGTTTCCCGGACAGCATTTTT; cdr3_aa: CASSFPDSIF
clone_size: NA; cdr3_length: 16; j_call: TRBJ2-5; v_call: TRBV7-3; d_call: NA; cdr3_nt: TGTGCCAGCAGCCCCCGTTTCGGTATGGGCGAAGAGACCCAGTACTTC; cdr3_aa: CASSPRFGMGEETQYF
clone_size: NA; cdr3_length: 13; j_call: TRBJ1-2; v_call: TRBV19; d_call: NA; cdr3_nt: TGTGCCAGTAGTGGTCGACAGAACTATGGCTACACCTTC; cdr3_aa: CASSGRQNYGYTF
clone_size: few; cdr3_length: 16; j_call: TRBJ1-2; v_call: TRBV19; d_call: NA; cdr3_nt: TGTGCCAGTAGTATAGTAGGGCAGGGTCAAGTCTATGGCTACACCTTC; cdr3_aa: CASSIVGQGQVYGYTF
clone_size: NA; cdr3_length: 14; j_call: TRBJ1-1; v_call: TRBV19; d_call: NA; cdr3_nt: TGTGCCAGTAGTATAGGACACCGGAACACTGAAGCTTTCTTT; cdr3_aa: CASSIGHRNTEAFF
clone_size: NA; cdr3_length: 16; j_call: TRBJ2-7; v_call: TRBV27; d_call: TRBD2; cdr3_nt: TGTGCCAGCAGTTTAATTAGCGCTAGCGGGAGTTACGAGCAGTACTTC; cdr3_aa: CASSLISASGSYEQYF
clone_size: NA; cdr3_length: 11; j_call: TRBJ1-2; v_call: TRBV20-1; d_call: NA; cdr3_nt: TGCAGTGGGCAGGGGAACTATGGCTACACCTTC; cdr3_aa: CSGQGNYGYTF
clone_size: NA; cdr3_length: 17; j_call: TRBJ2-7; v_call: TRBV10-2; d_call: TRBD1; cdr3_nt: TGCGCCAGCAGTGAGACTTCCGGGACAGGGGGCGGAGACGAGCAGTACTTC; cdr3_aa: CASSETSGTGGGDEQYF
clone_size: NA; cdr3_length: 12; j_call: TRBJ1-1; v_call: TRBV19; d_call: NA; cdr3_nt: TGTGCCAGTCATGCCCCTTGGCATGAAGCTTTCTTT; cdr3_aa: CASHAPWHEAFF